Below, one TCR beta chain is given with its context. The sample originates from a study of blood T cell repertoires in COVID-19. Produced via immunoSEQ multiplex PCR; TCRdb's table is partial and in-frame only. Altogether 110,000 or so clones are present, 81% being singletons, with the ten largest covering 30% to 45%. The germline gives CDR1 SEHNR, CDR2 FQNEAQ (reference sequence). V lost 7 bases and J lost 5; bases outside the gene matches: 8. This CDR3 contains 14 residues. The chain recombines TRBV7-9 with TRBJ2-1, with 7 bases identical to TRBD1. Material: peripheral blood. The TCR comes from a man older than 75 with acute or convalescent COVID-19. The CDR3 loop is CASTPQTGDNEQFF. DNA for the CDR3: TGTGCCAGCACCCCCCAAACAGGGGACAATGAGCAGTTCTTC.